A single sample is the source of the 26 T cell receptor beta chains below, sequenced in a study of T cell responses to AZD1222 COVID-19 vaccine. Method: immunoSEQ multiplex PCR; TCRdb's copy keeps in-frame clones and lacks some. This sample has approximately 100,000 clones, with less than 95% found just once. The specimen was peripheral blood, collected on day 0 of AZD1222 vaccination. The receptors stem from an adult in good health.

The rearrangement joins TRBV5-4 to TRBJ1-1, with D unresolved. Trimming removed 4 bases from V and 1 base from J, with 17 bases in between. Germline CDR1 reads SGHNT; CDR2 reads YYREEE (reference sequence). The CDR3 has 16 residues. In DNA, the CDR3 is TGTGCCAGCAGCCGAGACGGAGACCTCTGGAACACTGAAGCTTTCTTT. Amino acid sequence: CASSRDGDLWNTEAFF.

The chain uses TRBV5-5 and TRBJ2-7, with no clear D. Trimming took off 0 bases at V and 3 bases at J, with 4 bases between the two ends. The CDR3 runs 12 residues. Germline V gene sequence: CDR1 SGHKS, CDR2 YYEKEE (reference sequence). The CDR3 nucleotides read TGTGCCAGCAGCTTGGATAACTACGAGCAGTACTTC. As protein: CASSLDNYEQYF.

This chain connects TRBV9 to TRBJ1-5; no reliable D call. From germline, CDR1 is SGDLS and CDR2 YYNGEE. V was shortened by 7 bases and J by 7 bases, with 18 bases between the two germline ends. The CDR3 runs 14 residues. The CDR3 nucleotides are TGTGCCAGCGGGTCCGACCCCCAGAAGCAGCCCCAGCATTTT. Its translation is CASGSDPQKQPQHF.

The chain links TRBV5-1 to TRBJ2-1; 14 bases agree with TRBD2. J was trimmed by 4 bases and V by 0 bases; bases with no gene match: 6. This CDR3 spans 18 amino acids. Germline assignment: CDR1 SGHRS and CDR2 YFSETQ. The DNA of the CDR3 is TGCGCCAGCAGCTTGGGACTAGCGGGGGGGCTAACGTACAATGAGCAGTTCTTC. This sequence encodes CASSLGLAGGLTYNEQFF.

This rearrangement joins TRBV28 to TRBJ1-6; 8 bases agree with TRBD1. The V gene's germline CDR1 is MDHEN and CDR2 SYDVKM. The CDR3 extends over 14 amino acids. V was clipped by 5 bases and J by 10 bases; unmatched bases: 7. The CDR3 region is CASSPAGGRSPLHF. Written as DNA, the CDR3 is TGTGCCAGCAGTCCTGCAGGGGGCCGATCACCCCTCCACTTT.

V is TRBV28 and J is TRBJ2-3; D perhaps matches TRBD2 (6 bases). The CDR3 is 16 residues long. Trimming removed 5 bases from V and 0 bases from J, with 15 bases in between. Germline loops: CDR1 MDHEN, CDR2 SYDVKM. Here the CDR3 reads CASSSLGGSSTDTQYF. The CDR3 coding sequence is TGTGCCAGCAGTAGTTTGGGGGGTTCTAGCACAGATACGCAGTATTTT. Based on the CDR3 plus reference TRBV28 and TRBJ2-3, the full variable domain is DVKVTQSSRYLVKRTGEKVFLECVQDMDHENMFWYRQDPGLGLRLIYFSYDVKMKEKGDIPEGYSVSREKKERFSLILESASTNQTSMYLCASSSLGGSSTDTQYFGPGTRLTVL.

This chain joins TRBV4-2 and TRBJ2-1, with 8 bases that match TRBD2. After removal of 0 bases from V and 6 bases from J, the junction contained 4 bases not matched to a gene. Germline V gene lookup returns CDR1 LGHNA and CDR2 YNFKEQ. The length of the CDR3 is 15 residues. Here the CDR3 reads CASSQDSSGGNEQFF. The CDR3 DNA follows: TGTGCCAGCAGCCAAGACTCGAGCGGGGGCAATGAGCAGTTCTTC.

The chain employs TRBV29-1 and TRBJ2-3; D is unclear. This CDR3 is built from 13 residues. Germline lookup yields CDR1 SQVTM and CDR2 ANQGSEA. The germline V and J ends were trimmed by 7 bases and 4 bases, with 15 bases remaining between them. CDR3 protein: CSAGSWGSDTQYF. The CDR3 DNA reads TGCAGCGCGGGCTCATGGGGTTCAGATACGCAGTATTTT.

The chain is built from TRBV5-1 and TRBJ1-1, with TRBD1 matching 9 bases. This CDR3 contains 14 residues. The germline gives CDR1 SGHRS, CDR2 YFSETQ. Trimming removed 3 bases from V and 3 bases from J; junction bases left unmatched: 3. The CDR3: CASSSTGGDTEAFF. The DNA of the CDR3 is TGCGCCAGCAGCTCGACAGGGGGTGACACTGAAGCTTTCTTT.

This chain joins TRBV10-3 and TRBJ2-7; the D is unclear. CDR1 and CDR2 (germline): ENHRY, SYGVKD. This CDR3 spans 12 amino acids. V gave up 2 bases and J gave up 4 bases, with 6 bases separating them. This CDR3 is CAISEQRYEQYF. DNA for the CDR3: TGTGCCATCAGTGAGCAACGTTACGAGCAGTACTTC.

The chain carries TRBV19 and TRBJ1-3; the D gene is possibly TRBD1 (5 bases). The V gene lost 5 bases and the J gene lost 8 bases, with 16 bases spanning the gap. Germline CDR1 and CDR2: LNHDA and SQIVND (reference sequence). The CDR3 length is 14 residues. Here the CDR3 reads CASSEFDSLYTIYF. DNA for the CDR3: TGTGCCAGTAGTGAGTTCGACAGCCTCTACACCATATATTTT.

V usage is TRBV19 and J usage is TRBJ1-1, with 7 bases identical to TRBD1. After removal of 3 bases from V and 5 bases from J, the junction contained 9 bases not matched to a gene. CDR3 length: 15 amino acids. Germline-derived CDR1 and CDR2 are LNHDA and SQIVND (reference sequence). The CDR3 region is CASSIRRGLGTEAFF. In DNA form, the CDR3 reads TGTGCCAGTAGTATCCGAAGGGGGCTAGGGACTGAAGCTTTCTTT.

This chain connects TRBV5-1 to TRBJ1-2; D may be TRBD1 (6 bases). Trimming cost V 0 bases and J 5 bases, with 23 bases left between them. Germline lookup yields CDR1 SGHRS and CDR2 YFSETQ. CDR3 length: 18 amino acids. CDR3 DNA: TGCGCCAGCAGCTTGGCCGGTGTCCGGGGGCTGGATGGGTATGGCTACACCTTC. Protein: CASSLAGVRGLDGYGYTF.

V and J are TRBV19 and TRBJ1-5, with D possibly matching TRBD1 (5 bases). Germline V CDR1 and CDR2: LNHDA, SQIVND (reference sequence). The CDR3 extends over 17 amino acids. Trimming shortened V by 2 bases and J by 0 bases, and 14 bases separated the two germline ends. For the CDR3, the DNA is TGTGCCAGTAGTATAATGGAGGGAGGGGTTAGCAATCAGCCCCAGCATTTT. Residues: CASSIMEGGVSNQPQHF. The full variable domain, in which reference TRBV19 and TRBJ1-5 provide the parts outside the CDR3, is DGGITQSPKYLFRKEGQNVTLSCEQNLNHDAMYWYRQDPGQGLRLIYYSQIVNDFQKGDIAEGYSVSREKKESFPLTVTSAQKNPTAFYLCASSIMEGGVSNQPQHFGDGTRLSIL.

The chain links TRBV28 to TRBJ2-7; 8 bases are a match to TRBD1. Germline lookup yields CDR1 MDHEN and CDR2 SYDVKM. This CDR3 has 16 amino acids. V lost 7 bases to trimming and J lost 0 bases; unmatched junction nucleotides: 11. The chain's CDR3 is CASTGPGQGSSYEQYF. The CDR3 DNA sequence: TGTGCCAGCACCGGTCCAGGACAGGGTAGCTCCTACGAGCAGTACTTC.

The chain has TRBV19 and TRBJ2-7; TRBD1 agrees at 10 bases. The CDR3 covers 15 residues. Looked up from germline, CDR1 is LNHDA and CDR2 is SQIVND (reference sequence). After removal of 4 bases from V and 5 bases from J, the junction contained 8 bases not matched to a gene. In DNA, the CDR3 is TGTGCCAGTAGTACACGAGACAGGGGGCTCGACGAGCAGTACTTC. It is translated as CASSTRDRGLDEQYF.

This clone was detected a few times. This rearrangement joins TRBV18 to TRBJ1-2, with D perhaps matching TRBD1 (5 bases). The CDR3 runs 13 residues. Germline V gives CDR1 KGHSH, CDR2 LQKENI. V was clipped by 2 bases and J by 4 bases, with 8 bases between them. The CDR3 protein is CASSPGDGYGYTF. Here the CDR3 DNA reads TGTGCCAGCTCACCAGGGGACGGCTATGGCTACACCTTC.

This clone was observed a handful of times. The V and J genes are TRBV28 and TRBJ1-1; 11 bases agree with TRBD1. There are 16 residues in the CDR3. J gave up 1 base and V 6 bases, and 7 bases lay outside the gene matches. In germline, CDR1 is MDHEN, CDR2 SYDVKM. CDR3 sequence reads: CASRQGQGATNTEAFF. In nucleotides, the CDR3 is TGTGCCAGCAGGCAAGGACAGGGGGCGACGAACACTGAAGCTTTCTTT.

CDR3 in amino acids: CASDEGTGAHKGTEAFF. The CDR3 nucleotides are TGTGCCAGTGACGAAGGGACAGGGGCCCATAAAGGCACTGAAGCTTTCTTT. The chain links TRBV19 to TRBJ1-1; 10 bases align to TRBD1. V shed 8 bases, J shed 4 bases, and the junction held 16 bases outside the gene matches. The V gene's germline CDR1 is LNHDA and CDR2 SQIVND (reference sequence). The CDR3 sequence is 17 residues long.

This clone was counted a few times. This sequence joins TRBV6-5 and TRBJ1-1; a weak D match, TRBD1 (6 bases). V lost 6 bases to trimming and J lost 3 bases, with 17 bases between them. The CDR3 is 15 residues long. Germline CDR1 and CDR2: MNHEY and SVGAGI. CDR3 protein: CASSGAGAGDTEAFF. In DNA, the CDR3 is TGTGCCAGCAGCGGGGCAGGGGCTGGGGACACTGAAGCTTTCTTT.

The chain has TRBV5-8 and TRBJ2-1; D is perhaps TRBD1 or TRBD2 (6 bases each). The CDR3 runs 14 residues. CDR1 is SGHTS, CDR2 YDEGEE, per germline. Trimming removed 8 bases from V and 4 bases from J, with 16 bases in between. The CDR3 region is CARGGLQNYNEQFF. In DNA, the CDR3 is TGTGCCAGGGGGGGCCTGCAGAATTACAATGAGCAGTTCTTC.

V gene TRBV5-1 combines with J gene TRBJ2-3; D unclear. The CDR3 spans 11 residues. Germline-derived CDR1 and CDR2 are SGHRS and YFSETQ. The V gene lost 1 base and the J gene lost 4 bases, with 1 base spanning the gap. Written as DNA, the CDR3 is TGCGCCAGCAGCTTGTCAGATACGCAGTATTTT. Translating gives CASSLSDTQYF.

Here the CDR3 reads CASSLDSDANYGYTF. The CDR3, as DNA: TGCGCCAGCAGCTTGGATTCAGATGCTAACTATGGCTACACCTTC. The chain carries TRBV5-1 and TRBJ1-2; no clear D. This CDR3 has 15 residues. Germline V gene data show CDR1 as SGHRS and CDR2 as YFSETQ. Trimming took 0 bases from V and 0 from J, leaving 9 bases between them.

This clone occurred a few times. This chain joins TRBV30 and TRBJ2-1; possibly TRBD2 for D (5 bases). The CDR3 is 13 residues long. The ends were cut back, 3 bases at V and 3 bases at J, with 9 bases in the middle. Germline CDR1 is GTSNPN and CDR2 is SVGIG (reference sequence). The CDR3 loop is CAWSGTSYNEQFF. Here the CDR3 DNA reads TGTGCCTGGAGCGGTACTAGCTACAATGAGCAGTTCTTC. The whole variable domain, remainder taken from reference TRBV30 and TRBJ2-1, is SQTIHQWPATLVQPVGSPLSLECTVEGTSNPNLYWYRQAAGRGLQLLFYSVGIGQISSEVPQNLSASRPQDRQFILSSKKLLLSDSGFYLCAWSGTSYNEQFFGPGTRLTVL.

CDR3 DNA sequence: TGTGCCAGCAGTCCCAGCGGGGGGAGCTCCTACGAGCAGTACTTC. Its translation: CASSPSGGSSYEQYF. The V gene is TRBV6-5, the J gene TRBJ2-7, with 9 nucleotides matching TRBD2. The germline V gene encodes CDR1 MNHEY and CDR2 SVGAGI. The length of the CDR3 is 15 residues. V shed 5 bases, J shed 0 bases, and the junction held 5 bases outside the gene matches.

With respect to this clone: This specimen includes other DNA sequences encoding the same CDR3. The CDR3 region has the DNA TGCAGCGTAGACACTCCGGGAGATACGCAGTATTTT. Encoded protein: CSVDTPGDTQYF. The chain carries TRBV29-1 and TRBJ2-3, with unresolved D. V gave up 6 bases and J gave up 5 bases, with 12 bases separating them. Looked up from germline, CDR1 is SQVTM and CDR2 is ANQGSEA. This CDR3 has 12 amino acids.